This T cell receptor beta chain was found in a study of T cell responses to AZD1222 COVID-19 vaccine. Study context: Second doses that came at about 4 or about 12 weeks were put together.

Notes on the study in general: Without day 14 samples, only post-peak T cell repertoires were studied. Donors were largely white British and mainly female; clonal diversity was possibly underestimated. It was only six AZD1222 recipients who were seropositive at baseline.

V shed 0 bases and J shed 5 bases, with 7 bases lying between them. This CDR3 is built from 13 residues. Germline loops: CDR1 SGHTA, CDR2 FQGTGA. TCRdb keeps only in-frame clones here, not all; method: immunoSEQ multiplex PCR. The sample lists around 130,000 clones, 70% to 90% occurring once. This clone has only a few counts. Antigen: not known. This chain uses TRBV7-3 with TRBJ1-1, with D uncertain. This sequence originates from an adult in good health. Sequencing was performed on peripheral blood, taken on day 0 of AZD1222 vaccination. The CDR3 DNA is TGTGCCAGCAGCTTAACAGGGCGGACTGAAGCTTTCTTT. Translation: CASSLTGRTEAFF.